One sample yielded the 12 T cell receptor beta chains listed below, sequenced in a study of blood T cell repertoires in COVID-19. The method was immunoSEQ multiplex PCR; TCRdb's version includes in-frame clones alone and lacks a portion of them. The sample consists of roughly 110,000 clones, under 90% of them appearing once. Sequenced: peripheral blood. These receptors were obtained from a woman aged 55-70 years with acute or convalescent COVID-19.

The chain joins TRBV19 to TRBJ2-5; 7 bases match TRBD1. Trimming at V came to 4 bases and at J to 4 bases, leaving 3 bases not matched to a gene. This CDR3 is 13 amino acids long. Germline CDR1 and CDR2: LNHDA and SQIVND (reference sequence). The CDR3 loop reads CASSRDRTETQYF. The CDR3 nucleotides are TGTGCCAGTAGTAGGGACAGAACAGAGACCCAGTACTTC.

This clone has a handful of counts. The V and J genes are TRBV5-1 and TRBJ1-1; possibly TRBD1 for D (6 bases). The V and J ends lost 2 bases and 0 bases respectively, with 14 bases between them. Germline V lookup: CDR1 SGHRS, CDR2 YFSETQ. This CDR3 region has 16 residues. In nucleotides, the CDR3 is TGCGCCAGCAGCTTTACAGGGTTTCGAGTGAACACTGAAGCTTTCTTT. It specifies CASSFTGFRVNTEAFF.

The genes are TRBV20-1 and TRBJ1-4, with D uncertain. The V end was cut by 7 bases, the J end by 11 bases, with 14 bases between. CDR3 length: 11 residues. Germline V lookup: CDR1 DFQATT, CDR2 SNEGSKA (reference sequence). The chain's CDR3 is CSGTLGGKLFF. CDR3 nucleotide sequence: TGCAGTGGGACTCTTGGAGGGAAACTGTTTTTT.

V is TRBV24-1 and J is TRBJ2-2, with 11 nucleotides matching TRBD2. CDR3 length equals 17 residues. V was pared by 3 bases and J by 4 bases, with 6 bases of the junction left unmatched. Germline lookup yields CDR1 KGHDR and CDR2 SFDVKD. CDR3 nucleotide sequence: TGTGCCACCAGTGATCTCCGACTAGCGGGATGCACCGGGGAGCTGTTTTTT. Residues: CATSDLRLAGCTGELFF.

The chain is built from TRBV20-1 and TRBJ1-5, with D unclear. Germline values: CDR1 DFQATT, CDR2 SNEGSKA (reference sequence). This CDR3 has 12 residues. V lost 3 bases and J 5 bases, leaving 8 bases between the germline ends. The CDR3 DNA reads TGCAGTGCTAGTAGAGGAGATCAGCCCCAGCATTTT. Amino acids: CSASRGDQPQHF.

CDR3 sequence reads: CAWRGQPNTEAFF. The CDR3 nucleotides are TGTGCCTGGAGGGGACAGCCGAACACTGAAGCTTTCTTT. V and J are TRBV30 and TRBJ1-1; TRBD1 aligns across 7 bases. The CDR3 runs 13 residues. The J segment lost 1 base and the V segment lost 3 bases, leaving 2 bases of the junction unmatched. Germline CDR1 reads GTSNPN; CDR2 reads SVGIG (reference sequence).

This chain joins TRBV29-1 and TRBJ1-1, with a tentative D call TRBD1 (6 bases). V was cut by 7 bases and J by 1 base, with 10 bases left in between. The CDR3 contains 12 residues. Germline values: CDR1 SQVTM, CDR2 ANQGSEA. This CDR3 is CSAQGTNTEAFF. CDR3 DNA sequence: TGCAGCGCACAGGGTACGAACACTGAAGCTTTCTTT.

The V gene is TRBV2, the J gene TRBJ2-7, with 7 bases aligning to TRBD1. V dropped 1 base and J dropped 3; count of bases not matched to a gene: 6. The CDR3 contains 15 residues. Germline V gene data show CDR1 as SNHLY and CDR2 as FYNNEI. The CDR3 nucleotides are TGTGCCAGCAGTGAAGGTCTAGGGGGCGGCTACGAGCAGTACTTC. It codes for CASSEGLGGGYEQYF.

V usage is TRBV3-1 (or the pseudogene TRBV3-2) and J usage is TRBJ2-7; 10 bases fit TRBD2. The CDR3 runs to 18 residues. In germline, CDR1 is LGHDT, CDR2 YNNKEL (reference sequence). Germline trimming cut 1 base from V and 3 bases from J; bases unmatched to any gene: 12. CDR3 loop: CASSQAPPASGGNYEQYF. The CDR3 DNA reads as TGTGCCAGCAGCCAAGCCCCACCGGCTAGCGGGGGAAACTACGAGCAGTACTTC.

This clone was picked up one time. The J gene is TRBJ1-1, the V gene TRBV7-9; 10 bases line up with TRBD1. The CDR3 contains 17 residues. Germline loops: CDR1 SEHNR, CDR2 FQNEAQ (reference sequence). J was trimmed by 2 bases and V by 5 bases; bases with no gene match: 11. The CDR3 region is CASSTRDRGSRNTEAFF. Written as DNA, the CDR3 is TGTGCCAGCAGCACCCGGGACAGGGGATCGAGAAACACTGAAGCTTTCTTT.

The CDR3 here is CASSSMGLSGNTIYF. The CDR3, as DNA: TGTGCCAGCAGCTCCATGGGGCTCTCTGGAAACACCATATATTTT. The V call is TRBV6-6, the J call TRBJ1-3, with TRBD1 as a possible D gene (5 bases). CDR3 length: 15 amino acids. CDR1 and CDR2 from the germline V gene are MNHNY and SVGAGI (reference sequence). Between the trimmed V and J ends, which lost 6 bases and 0 bases, there was a span of 12 bases.

V is TRBV7-9 and J is TRBJ2-5; possible D gene TRBD1, 6 bases. CDR1 is SEHNR and CDR2 is FQNEAQ in the germline V gene (reference sequence). The CDR3 is made up of 14 amino acids. V was clipped by 5 bases and J by 5 bases, with 15 bases between them. The CDR3 DNA reads TGTGCCAGCAGCGTCGGAACAGGGCAGGAGACCCAGTACTTC. Its protein product is CASSVGTGQETQYF.